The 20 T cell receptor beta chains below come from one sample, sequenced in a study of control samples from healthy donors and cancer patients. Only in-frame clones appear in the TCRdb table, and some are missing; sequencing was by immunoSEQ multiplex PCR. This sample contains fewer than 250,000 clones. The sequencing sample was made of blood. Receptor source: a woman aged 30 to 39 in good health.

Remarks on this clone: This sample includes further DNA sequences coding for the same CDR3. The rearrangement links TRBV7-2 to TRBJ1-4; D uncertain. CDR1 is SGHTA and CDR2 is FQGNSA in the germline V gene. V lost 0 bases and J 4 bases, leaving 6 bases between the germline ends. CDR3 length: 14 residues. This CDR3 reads CASSLAGSNEKLFF. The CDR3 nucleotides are TGTGCCAGCAGCTTAGCAGGAAGTAATGAAAAACTGTTTTTT.

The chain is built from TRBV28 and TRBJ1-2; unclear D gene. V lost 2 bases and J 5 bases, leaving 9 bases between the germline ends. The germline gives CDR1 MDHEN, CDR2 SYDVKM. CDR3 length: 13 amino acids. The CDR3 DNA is TGTGCCAGCAGTTTACTCCGGTCTTATGGCTACACCTTC. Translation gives CASSLLRSYGYTF.

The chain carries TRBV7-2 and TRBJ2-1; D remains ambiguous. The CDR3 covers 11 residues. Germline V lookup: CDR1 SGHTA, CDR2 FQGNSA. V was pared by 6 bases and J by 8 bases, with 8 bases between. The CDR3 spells CASRLHDEQFF. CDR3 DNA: TGTGCCAGCAGGCTTCACGATGAGCAGTTCTTC.

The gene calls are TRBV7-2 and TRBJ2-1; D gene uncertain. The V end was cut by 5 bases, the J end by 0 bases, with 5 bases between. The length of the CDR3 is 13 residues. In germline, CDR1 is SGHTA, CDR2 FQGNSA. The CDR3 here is CASSDSSYNEQFF. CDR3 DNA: TGTGCCAGCAGCGATAGCTCCTACAATGAGCAGTTCTTC.

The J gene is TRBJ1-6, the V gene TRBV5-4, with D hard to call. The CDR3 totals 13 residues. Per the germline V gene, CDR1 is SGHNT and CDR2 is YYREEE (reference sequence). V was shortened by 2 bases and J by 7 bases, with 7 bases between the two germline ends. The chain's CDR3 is CASSLGKNSPLHF. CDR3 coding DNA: TGTGCCAGCAGCTTAGGGAAGAATTCACCCCTCCACTTT.

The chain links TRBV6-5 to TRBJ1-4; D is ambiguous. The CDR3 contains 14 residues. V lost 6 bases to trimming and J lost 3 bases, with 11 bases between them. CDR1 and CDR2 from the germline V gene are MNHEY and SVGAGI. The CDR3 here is CASRLDGANEKLFF. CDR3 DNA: TGTGCCAGCAGATTGGACGGGGCTAATGAAAAACTGTTTTTT.

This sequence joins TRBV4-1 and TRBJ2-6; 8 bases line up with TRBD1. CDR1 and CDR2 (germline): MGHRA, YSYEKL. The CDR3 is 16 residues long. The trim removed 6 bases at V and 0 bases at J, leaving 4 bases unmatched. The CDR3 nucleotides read TGCGCCAGCAGTCCGGGACAGGCCTCTGGGGCCAACGTCCTGACTTTC. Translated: CASSPGQASGANVLTF.

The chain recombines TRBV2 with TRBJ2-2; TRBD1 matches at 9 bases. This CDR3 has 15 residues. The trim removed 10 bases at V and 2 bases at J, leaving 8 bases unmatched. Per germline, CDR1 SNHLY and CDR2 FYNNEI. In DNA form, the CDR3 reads TGTGCCAACCTCCGGGACAGGGCCAACACCGGGGAGCTGTTTTTT. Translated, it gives CANLRDRANTGELFF.

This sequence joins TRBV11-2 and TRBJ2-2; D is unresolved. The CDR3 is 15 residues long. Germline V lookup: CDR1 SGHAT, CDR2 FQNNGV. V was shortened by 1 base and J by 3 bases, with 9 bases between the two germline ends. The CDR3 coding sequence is TGTGCCAGCAGCTTAGTGTCCCTGGACACCGGGGAGCTGTTTTTT. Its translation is CASSLVSLDTGELFF.

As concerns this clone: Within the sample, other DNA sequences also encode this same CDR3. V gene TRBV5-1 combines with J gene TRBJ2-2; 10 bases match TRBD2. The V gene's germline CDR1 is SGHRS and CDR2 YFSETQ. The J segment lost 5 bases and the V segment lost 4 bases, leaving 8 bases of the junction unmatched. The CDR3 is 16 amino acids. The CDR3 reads CASSRGLAGVTGELFF. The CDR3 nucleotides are TGCGCCAGCAGCCGAGGGCTAGCGGGGGTTACCGGGGAGCTGTTTTTT.

The DNA of the CDR3 is TGTGCCAGCAGCCAAGGAGATAGCGCTTTACGGGAGACCCAGTACTTC. Residues: CASSQGDSALRETQYF. This chain links TRBV3-1 (or the pseudogene TRBV3-2) with TRBJ2-5; D is perhaps TRBD2 (5 bases). The CDR3 is 16 residues long. Looked up from germline, CDR1 is LGHDT and CDR2 is YNNKEL (reference sequence). V shed 1 base and J shed 5 bases, with 17 bases lying between them.

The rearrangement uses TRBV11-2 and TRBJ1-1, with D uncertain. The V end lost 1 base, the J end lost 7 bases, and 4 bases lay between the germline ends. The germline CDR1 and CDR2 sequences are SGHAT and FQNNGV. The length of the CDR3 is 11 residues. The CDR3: CASSLVGEAFF. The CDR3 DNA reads TGTGCCAGCAGCTTAGTCGGTGAAGCTTTCTTT. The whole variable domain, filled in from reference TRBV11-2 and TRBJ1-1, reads EAGVAQSPRYKIIEKRQSVAFWCNPISGHATLYWYQQILGQGPKLLIQFQNNGVVDDSQLPKDRFSAERLKGVDSTLKIQPAKLEDSAVYLCASSLVGEAFFGQGTRLTVV.

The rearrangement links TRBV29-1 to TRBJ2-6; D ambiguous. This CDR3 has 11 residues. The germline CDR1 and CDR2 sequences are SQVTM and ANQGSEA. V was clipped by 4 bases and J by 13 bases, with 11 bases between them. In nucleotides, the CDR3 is TGCAGCGTTGCCCCCAAAGGTGTCCTGACTTTC. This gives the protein CSVAPKGVLTF.

CDR3 protein: CASSLSYGGPSFTHTQYF. In nucleotides, the CDR3 is TGTGCCAGCAGTTTATCCTACGGGGGTCCATCATTCACGCATACGCAGTATTTT. The chain employs TRBV27 and TRBJ2-3; possible D gene TRBD2, 6 bases. Germline V CDR1 and CDR2: MNHEY, SMNVEV (reference sequence). CDR3 length: 18 residues. Trimming shortened V by 0 bases and J by 7 bases, and 23 bases separated the two germline ends.

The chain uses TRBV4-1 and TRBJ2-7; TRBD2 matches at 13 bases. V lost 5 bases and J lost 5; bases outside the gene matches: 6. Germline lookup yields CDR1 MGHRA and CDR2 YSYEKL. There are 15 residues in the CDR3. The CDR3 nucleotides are TGCGCCAGCAGCTTTACTAGCGGGGGGGCCGACGAGCAGTACTTC. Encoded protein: CASSFTSGGADEQYF.

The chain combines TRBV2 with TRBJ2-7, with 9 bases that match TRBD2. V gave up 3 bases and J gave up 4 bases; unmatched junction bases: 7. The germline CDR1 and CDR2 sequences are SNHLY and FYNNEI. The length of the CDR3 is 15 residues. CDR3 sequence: CASSDWRGGLYEQYF. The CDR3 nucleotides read TGTGCCAGCAGTGATTGGCGGGGGGGCTTGTACGAGCAGTACTTC.

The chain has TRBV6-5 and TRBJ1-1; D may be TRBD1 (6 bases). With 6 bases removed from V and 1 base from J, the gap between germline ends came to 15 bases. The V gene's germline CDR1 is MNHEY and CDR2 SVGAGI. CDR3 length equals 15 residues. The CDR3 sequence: CASRGQLASNTEAFF. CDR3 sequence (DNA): TGTGCCAGCAGAGGACAGTTAGCGTCGAACACTGAAGCTTTCTTT.

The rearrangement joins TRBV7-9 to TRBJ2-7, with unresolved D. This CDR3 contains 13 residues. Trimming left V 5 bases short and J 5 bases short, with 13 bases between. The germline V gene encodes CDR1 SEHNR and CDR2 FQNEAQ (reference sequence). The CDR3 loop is CASSPLRRDEQYF. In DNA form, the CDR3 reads TGTGCCAGCAGCCCCCTAAGAAGGGACGAGCAGTACTTC. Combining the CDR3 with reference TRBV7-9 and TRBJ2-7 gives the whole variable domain DTGVSQNPRHKITKRGQNVTFRCDPISEHNRLYWYRQTLGQGPEFLTYFQNEAQLEKSRLLSDRFSAERPKGSFSTLEIQRTEQGDSAMYLCASSPLRRDEQYFGPGTRLTVT.

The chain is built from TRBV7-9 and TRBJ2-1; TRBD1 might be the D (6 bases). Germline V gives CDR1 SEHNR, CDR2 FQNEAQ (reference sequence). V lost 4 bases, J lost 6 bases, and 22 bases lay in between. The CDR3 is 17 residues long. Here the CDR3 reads CASSYGQSLVLGNEQFF. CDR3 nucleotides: TGTGCCAGCAGCTACGGACAGTCACTCGTTTTGGGCAATGAGCAGTTCTTC.

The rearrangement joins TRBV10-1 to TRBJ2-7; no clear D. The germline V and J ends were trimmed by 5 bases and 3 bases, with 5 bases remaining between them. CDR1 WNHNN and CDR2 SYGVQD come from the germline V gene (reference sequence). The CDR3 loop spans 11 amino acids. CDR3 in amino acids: CASSIGYEQYF. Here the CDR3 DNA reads TGCGCCAGCAGTATTGGCTACGAGCAGTACTTC.